This TCR beta chain stems from a study of read filtering for tumor transcriptome and immune sequencing. Looking at the study overall: Among patients, some 17 were male and some 15 female, aged about 47 to 85 (mean approximately 64). RNA-seq yielded only 85 to 1273 TCR reads, IR-seq about 3.5 to 11 million.

The CDR3 totals 15 residues. From 300 to 450 ng of RNA, a library with molecular barcoded alpha/delta and beta/gamma adaptors was made. TCRdb analysed the reads with MiXCR anew, one entry per CDR3 protein. The sample holds tens of thousands of distinct CDR3 sequences, 20% to 25% seen once. Bone marrow was sampled from every patient at the time of active disease. This clonotype was counted ten times or more. V usage is TRBV3-2 and J usage is TRBJ2-1; the table calls TRBD2, which could not be checked here. TRBV3-2 is reported as a pseudogene. Sequencing used a population of CD138-negative cells sorted from bone marrow. The sequence was obtained from a donor at least 40 years old with multiple myeloma. Here the CDR3 reads CASSQDRASVNEQFF. The DNA of the CDR3 is TGTGCCAGCAGCCAAGATCGGGCTAGCGTCAATGAGCAGTTCTTC.